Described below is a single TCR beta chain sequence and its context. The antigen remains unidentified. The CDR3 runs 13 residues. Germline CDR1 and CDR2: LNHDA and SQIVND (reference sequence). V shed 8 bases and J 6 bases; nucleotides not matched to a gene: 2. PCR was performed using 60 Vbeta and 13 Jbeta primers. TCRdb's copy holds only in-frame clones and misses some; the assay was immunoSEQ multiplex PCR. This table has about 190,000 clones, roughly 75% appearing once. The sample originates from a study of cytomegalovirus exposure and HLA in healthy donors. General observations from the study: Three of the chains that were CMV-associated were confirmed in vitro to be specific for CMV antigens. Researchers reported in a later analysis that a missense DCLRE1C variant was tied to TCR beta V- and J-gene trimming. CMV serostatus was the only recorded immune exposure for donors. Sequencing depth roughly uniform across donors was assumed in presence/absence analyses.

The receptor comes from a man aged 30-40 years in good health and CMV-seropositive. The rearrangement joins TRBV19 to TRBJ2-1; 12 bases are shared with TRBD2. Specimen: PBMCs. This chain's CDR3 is CASWTSGINEQFF. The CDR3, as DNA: TGTGCCAGTTGGACTAGCGGGATCAATGAGCAGTTCTTC.